This T cell receptor beta chain was observed in a study of T-cell memory formation after mild COVID-19. Looking at the study overall: TCR clusters were mostly confined to one donor each. General study results and limits: Certain responding clones were present in pre-infection memory, suggesting participation of cross-reactive memory. From day 15 to 85, contracting clones were balanced between CD4 and CD8, whereas later expanders leaned toward CD4+.

TCRalpha and TCRbeta libraries used 5'RACE with constant-segment primers and UMIs. A single record per CDR3 protein comes from TCRdb applying MiXCR to the 5' RACE reads. The sample contains roughly 280,000 distinct CDR3 sequences, about a sixth of which appear only once. The V gene's germline CDR1 is DFQATT and CDR2 SNEGSKA (reference sequence). This CDR3 has 13 amino acids. Trimming removed 1 base from V and 13 bases from J, with 18 bases in between. Of note for this clonotype: Its antigen remains unknown.

The genes are TRBV20-1 and TRBJ2-3; D is perhaps TRBD1 (6 bases). The sequence came from a man aged 18 to 29 who had mild COVID-19 (a few samples of this study predate the infection). Cell type and time point are not known. The sequencing sample was made of PBMCs or a T cell subset sorted from them (not recorded which). The CDR3 bases are TGCAGTGCTAGAGGTCGGTGGGGGCAGACAAAGTATTTT. As protein: CSARGRWGQTKYF.